A single sample is the source of the 9 T cell receptor beta chains below, sequenced in a study of siplizumab effects on memory and regulatory T cells (dated by TCRdb to between 2019 and 2020). Library preparation used the immunoSEQ multiplex PCR assay. The clones in this table, taken by TCRdb from immuneACCESS, are in-frame only. Not every clone is retained; where verified, under half of the shortfall comes from an unresolved V gene, and the cause of the rest is unknown. The sample profile shows 26,000 or so clones; 84% of them were found once. Of the sample, about 22% is held by the ten largest clones. The material sequenced was memory CD4+ T cells sorted from blood. What this sample's cell subset or site label stands for: unstimulated CD4+ memory T cells. These receptors came from a human donor in good health.

The chain recombines TRBV28 with TRBJ1-1; D remains unclear. This CDR3 region has 12 residues. The germline V gene has CDR1 MDHEN and CDR2 SYDVKM. Trimming cost V 8 bases and J 7 bases, with 14 bases left between them. CDR3 sequence reads: CASFWRNGEAFF. Written as DNA, the CDR3 is TGTGCCAGCTTTTGGAGGAACGGTGAAGCTTTCTTT. Together with reference TRBV28 and TRBJ1-1, the CDR3 gives the full variable domain: DVKVTQSSRYLVKRTGEKVFLECVQDMDHENMFWYRQDPGLGLRLIYFSYDVKMKEKGDIPEGYSVSREKKERFSLILESASTNQTSMYLCASFWRNGEAFFGQGTRLTVV.

The rearrangement links TRBV11-2 to TRBJ1-1; D is possibly TRBD1 (6 bases). This CDR3 has 15 residues. Germline V gene data show CDR1 as SGHAT and CDR2 as FQNNGV. Deletions cut 5 bases from V and 3 bases from J, with 16 bases between. CDR3: CASSAHREGYTEAFF. As DNA, the CDR3 is TGTGCCAGCAGCGCCCACAGGGAGGGGTACACTGAAGCTTTCTTT.

This rearrangement joins TRBV19 to TRBJ2-7; 10 nucleotides match TRBD2. V shed 2 bases and J 7 bases; nucleotides not matched to a gene: 11. Germline V gene sequence: CDR1 LNHDA, CDR2 SQIVND (reference sequence). This CDR3 contains 16 residues. Written as DNA, the CDR3 is TGTGCCAGTAGTATACCCCCGGCTAGCGGGAGAAATGAGCAGTACTTC. Translated, it gives CASSIPPASGRNEQYF.

This rearrangement joins TRBV7-2 to TRBJ2-6; 12 nucleotides agree with TRBD2. Germline values: CDR1 SGHTA, CDR2 FQGNSA. The trim removed 5 bases at V and 0 bases at J, leaving 5 bases unmatched. The CDR3 is 18 residues long. The DNA for the CDR3 is TGTGCCAGCAGCCCCGGACTAGCGGGGCGCTCTGGGGCCAACGTCCTGACTTTC. This encodes CASSPGLAGRSGANVLTF.

The rearrangement uses TRBV6-1 and TRBJ2-7; 9 bases line up with TRBD1. The germline CDR1 and CDR2 sequences are MNHNS and SASEGT. The trim removed 7 bases at V and 6 bases at J, leaving 7 bases unmatched. There are 13 residues in the CDR3. The CDR3 sequence is CASTRQGVSEQYF. CDR3 in DNA: TGTGCCAGCACCAGACAGGGGGTTTCCGAGCAGTACTTC.

This clone was observed once. As DNA, the CDR3 is TGTGCCAGCAGCCCTAGAGGGGGGAGGGCGAGCGGGAGGGGAGAGACCCAGTACTTC. This gives the protein CASSPRGGRASGRGETQYF. This chain connects TRBV7-2 to TRBJ2-5; 10 bases map to TRBD2. J was trimmed by 4 bases and V by 5 bases; bases with no gene match: 19. The CDR3 is 19 amino acids. CDR1 is SGHTA and CDR2 is FQGNSA in the germline V gene.

This clone occurred once. The chain carries TRBV29-1 and TRBJ1-1; D possibly corresponds to TRBD1 (6 bases). Between the trimmed V and J ends, which lost 6 bases and 7 bases, there was a span of 15 bases. This CDR3 comprises 12 residues. The germline V gene has CDR1 SQVTM and CDR2 ANQGSEA. The CDR3 nucleotides are TGCAGCGTCGCTACAGGGAAGAGTGAAGCTTTCTTT. The encoded protein is CSVATGKSEAFF.

The rearrangement links TRBV14 to TRBJ2-3, with D unclear. V lost 5 bases to trimming and J lost 0 bases, with 12 bases between them. CDR3 size: 15 residues. Looked up from germline, CDR1 is SGHDN and CDR2 is FVKESK. CDR3 coding DNA: TGTGCCAGCAGCTACCTTCTGTCTAGCACAGATACGCAGTATTTT. As protein: CASSYLLSSTDTQYF.

The chain has TRBV18 and TRBJ2-7; D remains unclear. V lost 3 bases and J 0 bases, leaving 24 bases between the germline ends. Germline lookup yields CDR1 KGHSH and CDR2 LQKENI. This CDR3 has 19 amino acids. The CDR3: CASSPYSALGRRSSYEQYF. CDR3 DNA: TGTGCCAGCTCACCGTACTCGGCTCTCGGACGCCGGAGCTCCTACGAGCAGTACTTC.